Following are 30 T cell receptor beta chains from one sample sequenced in a study of patients and donors after allogeneic stem cell transplantation. TCRdb re-called the RT-PCR reads with MiXCR, one entry per CDR3 protein. The table lists tens of thousands of distinct CDR3 sequences, roughly 30% of them singletons. Specimen: blood, either unsorted or a sorted T cell fraction (not recorded which). The receptors come from a human donor who was either an allogeneic HSCT recipient or a stem cell or donor lymphocyte infusion donor (not recorded which). It is not recorded whose cells these are; they may come from a transplant donor.

The V and J genes are TRBV5-1 and TRBJ1-2; D not resolved. The V gene lost 7 bases and the J gene lost 1 base, with 14 bases spanning the gap. CDR3 size: 14 residues. Germline V lookup: CDR1 SGHRS, CDR2 YFSETQ. CDR3 DNA sequence: TGCGCCAGCGCCTATGGTGAACTTAACTATGGCTACACCTTC. Translated: CASAYGELNYGYTF.

J is TRBJ1-4 and V is TRBV12-3 or TRBV12-4; 8 bases are shared with TRBD1. This CDR3 comprises 15 residues. V lost 4 bases, J lost 6 bases, and 7 bases stayed unmatched. The CDR3 reads CASSSRDRLYEKLFF. DNA of the CDR3: TGTGCCAGCAGTTCCCGGGACAGGCTGTATGAAAAACTGTTTTTT.

Only a few counts were recorded for this clonotype. The chain links TRBV25-1 to TRBJ2-7; 8 bases are a match to TRBD2. J lost 6 bases, V lost 6 bases, and 7 bases had no gene match. Germline assignment: CDR1 MGHDK and CDR2 SYGVNS. The CDR3 is 13 residues long. CDR3 loop: CASRTGGRSEQYF. As DNA, the CDR3 is TGTGCCAGCAGGACGGGCGGGAGGAGCGAGCAGTACTTC.

CDR3 residues: CASSFPNQPQHF. The CDR3 bases are TGTGCCAGCAGTTTCCCCAATCAGCCCCAGCATTTT. This rearrangement joins TRBV28 to TRBJ1-5; D not certain. Germline V gene lookup returns CDR1 MDHEN and CDR2 SYDVKM. The CDR3 is made up of 12 amino acids. The germline V and J ends were trimmed by 3 bases and 3 bases, with 3 bases remaining between them.

The CDR3 sequence: CASSQEMDRYQPQHF. The CDR3 nucleotides are TGTGCCAGCAGCCAAGAGATGGACAGATATCAGCCCCAGCATTTT. The V call is TRBV4-2, the J call TRBJ1-5; weak D call: TRBD1 (6 bases). Looked up from germline, CDR1 is LGHNA and CDR2 is YNFKEQ. The CDR3 is made up of 15 amino acids. Trimming stripped 0 bases from V and 5 bases from J, with 11 bases between.

CDR3: CSVPFLADPTDTQYF. In DNA, the CDR3 is TGCAGCGTTCCCTTCTTAGCAGACCCGACAGATACGCAGTATTTT. V usage is TRBV29-1 and J usage is TRBJ2-3; D gene unclear. Looked up from germline, CDR1 is SQVTM and CDR2 is ANQGSEA. V was clipped by 5 bases and J by 3 bases, with 18 bases between them. The CDR3 has 15 amino acids.

The chain uses TRBV6-5 and TRBJ2-2; tentatively, D is TRBD1 (5 bases). V was cut by 6 bases and J by 8 bases, with 13 bases left in between. CDR1 MNHEY and CDR2 SVGAGI come from the germline V gene. CDR3 size: 13 residues. CDR3 protein: CASRQDHRGELFF. In DNA, the CDR3 is TGTGCCAGCAGACAGGACCATCGAGGGGAGCTGTTTTTT.

The CDR3 bases are TGTGCCAGCAGGGAGATAAGAGGTCAAGAGACCCAGTACTTC. It translates to CASREIRGQETQYF. The chain employs TRBV2 and TRBJ2-5, with D uncertain. The ends were cut back, 6 bases at V and 2 bases at J, with 13 bases in the middle. The CDR3 sequence is 14 residues long. Looked up from germline, CDR1 is SNHLY and CDR2 is FYNNEI.

This clonotype was observed once. V and J are TRBV4-1 and TRBJ2-7, with 11 positions matching TRBD1. This CDR3 region has 14 residues. CDR1 MGHRA and CDR2 YSYEKL come from the germline V gene. The V and J ends lost 6 bases and 4 bases, in that order; junction bases with no gene match: 5. Here the CDR3 reads CASSSGTGGYEQYF. Written as DNA, the CDR3 is TGCGCCAGCAGTTCCGGGACAGGGGGGTACGAGCAGTACTTC.

This clonotype was seen just once. The chain is built from TRBV27 and TRBJ2-5, with TRBD1 identical over 9 bases. V lost 2 bases, J lost 4 bases, and 11 bases stayed unmatched. From germline, CDR1 is MNHEY and CDR2 SMNVEV (reference sequence). This CDR3 is built from 17 residues. The CDR3 here is CASSLVSRNRGPETQYF. The CDR3, as DNA: TGTGCCAGCAGTTTAGTATCGAGAAACAGGGGGCCAGAGACCCAGTACTTC.

The table lists this clonotype with a few counts. The rearrangement uses TRBV27 and TRBJ1-1; D perhaps matches TRBD1 (5 bases). This CDR3 contains 15 residues. V dropped 5 bases and J dropped 1 base, with 14 bases sitting between them. Germline loops: CDR1 MNHEY, CDR2 SMNVEV (reference sequence). The CDR3 DNA reads TGTGCCAGCAGTCTCACAGGACTCCGGAACACTGAAGCTTTCTTT. It translates to CASSLTGLRNTEAFF.

The chain recombines TRBV6-6 with TRBJ1-1; D possibly corresponds to TRBD1 (5 bases). This CDR3 is 13 amino acids long. V was cut by 4 bases and J by 7 bases, with 13 bases left in between. Germline V CDR1 and CDR2: MNHNY, SVGAGI (reference sequence). The CDR3 nucleotides read TGTGCCAGCAGTTTCAGGGTATCTAATGAAGCTTTCTTT. It is translated as CASSFRVSNEAFF.

This clonotype has just a few counts. The chain has TRBV5-1 and TRBJ2-1; 9 bases map to TRBD2. V was pared by 2 bases and J by 3 bases, with 18 bases of the junction left unmatched. Germline V lookup: CDR1 SGHRS, CDR2 YFSETQ. This CDR3 contains 20 residues. CDR3 sequence: CASSFLPGLATPSGYNEQFF. The CDR3 DNA follows: TGCGCCAGCAGCTTTCTACCGGGACTAGCTACCCCGAGTGGCTACAATGAGCAGTTCTTC.

V and J are TRBV29-1 and TRBJ2-7; D is ambiguous. V lost 7 bases to trimming and J lost 2 bases, with 15 bases between them. There are 13 residues in the CDR3. Germline V gene lookup returns CDR1 SQVTM and CDR2 ANQGSEA. This CDR3 reads CSAAKEPPYEQYF. CDR3 sequence (DNA): TGCAGCGCCGCCAAGGAACCACCCTACGAGCAGTACTTC.

J is TRBJ2-5 and V is TRBV7-2, with D perhaps matching TRBD2 (6 bases). CDR1 and CDR2 from the germline V gene are SGHTA and FQGNSA. The CDR3 length is 15 residues. The V end lost 3 bases, the J end lost 5 bases, and 16 bases lay between the germline ends. CDR3 loop: CASSFGGVGWETQYF. Written as DNA, the CDR3 is TGTGCCAGCAGCTTCGGCGGGGTTGGTTGGGAGACCCAGTACTTC.

This clonotype was observed a few times. The chain employs TRBV18 and TRBJ1-3; D unclear. The CDR3 contains 14 residues. V was pared by 3 bases and J by 4 bases, with 10 bases between. The germline V gene has CDR1 KGHSH and CDR2 LQKENI. CDR3 sequence: CASSPQNGGNTIYF. The CDR3 nucleotides read TGTGCCAGCTCACCCCAAAACGGCGGAAACACCATATATTTT. The full variable domain, completed using reference TRBV18 and TRBJ1-3, is NAGVMQNPRHLVRRRGQEARLRCSPMKGHSHVYWYRQLPEEGLKFMVYLQKENIIDESGMPKERFSAEFPKEGPSILRIQQVVRGDSAAYFCASSPQNGGNTIYFGEGSWLTVV.

The chain joins TRBV12-3 or TRBV12-4 to TRBJ2-2; TRBD2 matches at 8 bases. V dropped 6 bases and J dropped 6; count of bases not matched to a gene: 6. The CDR3 spans 14 residues. CDR3 DNA: TGTGCCAGCAGGCGGGGGGCGCCCCCCGGGGAGCTGTTTTTT. Amino acids: CASRRGAPPGELFF.

The chain combines TRBV3-1 with TRBJ2-7; D unresolved. V gave up 1 base and J gave up 10 bases, with 8 bases separating them. This CDR3 has 11 residues. Germline V gene lookup returns CDR1 LGHDT and CDR2 YNNKEL (reference sequence). The CDR3 spells CASSQAERQYF. CDR3 bases: TGTGCCAGCAGCCAAGCGGAAAGACAGTACTTC.

This sequence joins TRBV7-3 and TRBJ2-1; D call uncertain. This CDR3 is 12 amino acids long. Trimming left V 0 bases short and J 9 bases short, with 6 bases between. CDR1 and CDR2 (germline): SGHTA, FQGTGA. DNA of the CDR3: TGTGCCAGCAGCTTAACTGTCGGTGAGCAGTTCTTC. Translated: CASSLTVGEQFF.

This rearrangement joins TRBV28 to TRBJ2-7; D is unclear. Between the trimmed V and J ends, which lost 1 base and 2 bases, there was a span of 12 bases. Germline V gene data show CDR1 as MDHEN and CDR2 as SYDVKM. The CDR3 spans 15 residues. The CDR3 DNA sequence: TGTGCCAGCAGTTTATCCGACCCCCTTCCCTACGAGCAGTACTTC. Its protein is CASSLSDPLPYEQYF.

This clonotype was counted many times. The chain employs TRBV28 and TRBJ1-5; 7 positions agree with TRBD1. Germline assignment: CDR1 MDHEN and CDR2 SYDVKM. The CDR3 has 15 amino acids. Trimming took 5 bases from V and 4 from J; bases not matched to a gene: 8. CDR3 residues: CASSPSSGGNQPQHF. In nucleotides, the CDR3 is TGTGCCAGCAGTCCGAGTTCAGGGGGGAATCAGCCCCAGCATTTT.

This clonotype was found many times. V gene TRBV4-2 combines with J gene TRBJ2-3; D is undetermined. In germline, CDR1 is LGHNA, CDR2 YNFKEQ. This CDR3 has 16 amino acids. With 0 bases removed from V and 6 bases from J, the gap between germline ends came to 16 bases. The CDR3 nucleotides read TGTGCCAGCAGCCAAGATCTCGGTACTTTGGCGGATACGCAGTATTTT. It yields the protein CASSQDLGTLADTQYF.

About this clonotype: This sequence may be a read error, since a much larger clone differs from it by one base. V usage is TRBV5-5 and J usage is TRBJ1-5, with unresolved D. The length of the CDR3 is 16 residues. In germline, CDR1 is SGHKS, CDR2 YYEKEE (reference sequence). The CDR3 sequence: CASSLRPEGNNQPRHF. CDR3 nucleotides: TGTGCCAGCAGCCTGCGGCCAGAGGGAAACAATCAGCCCCGGCATTTT.

J is TRBJ2-5 and V is TRBV28; D is undetermined. CDR3 length: 12 amino acids. V lost 6 bases, J lost 3 bases, and 8 bases lay in between. From germline, CDR1 is MDHEN and CDR2 SYDVKM. CDR3 region: CASRLDKETQYF. The CDR3 DNA reads TGTGCCAGCAGACTCGATAAAGAGACCCAGTACTTC.

This clonotype was recorded a few times. The V and J genes are TRBV6-5 and TRBJ1-2; D gene uncertain. This CDR3 has 15 amino acids. Trimming removed 0 bases at V and 4 bases at J, with 12 bases between. Germline-derived CDR1 and CDR2 are MNHEY and SVGAGI. The CDR3 spells CASSYSWPGGYGYTF. The DNA for the CDR3 is TGTGCCAGCAGTTACTCCTGGCCAGGAGGCTATGGCTACACCTTC.

This rearrangement joins TRBV7-3 to TRBJ2-7; weak D call: TRBD1 (6 bases). CDR1 and CDR2 from the germline V gene are SGHTA and FQGTGA. Trimming removed 5 bases from V and 3 bases from J, with 14 bases in between. This CDR3 contains 14 residues. CDR3 loop: CASSPIGTSYEQYF. The CDR3 DNA reads as TGTGCCAGCAGCCCGATAGGGACAAGCTACGAGCAGTACTTC. The full variable domain, its missing parts supplied by reference TRBV7-3 and TRBJ2-7, is GAGVSQTPSNKVTEKGKYVELRCDPISGHTALYWYRQSLGQGPEFLIYFQGTGAADDSGLPNDRFFAVRPEGSVSTLKIQRTERGDSAVYLCASSPIGTSYEQYFGPGTRLTVT.

This clonotype was seen a handful of times. The CDR3 spells CASSQGAFEQFF. DNA of the CDR3: TGTGCCAGCAGCCAAGGCGCTTTTGAGCAGTTCTTC. The V gene is TRBV3-1, the J gene TRBJ2-1; D is uncertain. The V gene lost 1 base and the J gene lost 9 bases, with 7 bases spanning the gap. The germline V gene encodes CDR1 LGHDT and CDR2 YNNKEL (reference sequence). CDR3 size: 12 residues.

This clonotype occurred many times. The V and J genes are TRBV5-1 and TRBJ1-2; D unclear. Germline CDR1 is SGHRS and CDR2 is YFSETQ. CDR3 length equals 14 residues. V gave up 4 bases and J gave up 4 bases, with 14 bases separating them. The CDR3 reads CASSPELDIYGYTF. For the CDR3, the DNA is TGCGCCAGCAGCCCGGAGTTAGACATCTATGGCTACACCTTC.

This clonotype was counted between two and nine times. This sequence joins TRBV10-3 and TRBJ1-5, with 9 bases lining up with TRBD1. V gave up 7 bases and J gave up 8 bases; unmatched junction bases: 9. The CDR3 runs 14 residues. Germline CDR1 is ENHRY and CDR2 is SYGVKD. CDR3 in amino acids: CAINSGQGTEPQHF. CDR3 bases: TGTGCCATCAACTCTGGACAGGGGACGGAGCCCCAGCATTTT.

As for this clonotype: At one boundary the junction diverges from the germline segment, which might be a read error. The V gene is TRBV7-7, the J gene TRBJ2-7, with 10 bases lining up with TRBD2. The germline V gene has CDR1 SSHAT and CDR2 FNYEAQ (reference sequence). The CDR3 contains 16 residues. CDR3 sequence: CASSLRTSGVSFEQYF. The CDR3 DNA follows: TGTGCTAGCAGCTTACGGACTAGCGGTGTGAGCTTCGAGCAGTACTTC. Based on the CDR3 plus reference TRBV7-7 and TRBJ2-7, the full variable domain is GAGVSQSPRYKVTKRGQDVTLRCDPISSHATLYWYQQALGQGPEFLTYFNYEAQPDKSGLPSDRFSAERPEGSISTLTIQRTEQRDSAMYRCASSLRTSGVSFEQYFGPGTRLTVT.